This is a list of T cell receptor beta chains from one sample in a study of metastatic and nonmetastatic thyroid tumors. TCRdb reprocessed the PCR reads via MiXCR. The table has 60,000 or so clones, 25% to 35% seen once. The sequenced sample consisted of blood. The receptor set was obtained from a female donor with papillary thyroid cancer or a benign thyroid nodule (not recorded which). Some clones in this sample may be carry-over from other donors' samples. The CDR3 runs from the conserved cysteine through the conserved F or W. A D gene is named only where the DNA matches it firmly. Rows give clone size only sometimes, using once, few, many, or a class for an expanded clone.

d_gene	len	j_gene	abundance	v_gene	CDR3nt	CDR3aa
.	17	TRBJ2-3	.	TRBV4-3	TGCGCCAGCAGCCACCTCAGGGCGGGGGCTAGCACAGATACGCAGTATTTT	CASSHLRAGASTDTQYF
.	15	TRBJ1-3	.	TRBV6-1	TGTGCCAGCAGCGGGACGGGAAACTCTGGAAACACCATATATTTT	CASSGTGNSGNTIYF
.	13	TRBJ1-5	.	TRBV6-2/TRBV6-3	TGTGCCAGCAAACTTTTTAGCAATCAGCCCCAGCATTTT	CASKLFSNQPQHF
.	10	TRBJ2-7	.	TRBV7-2	TGTGCCAGCAGCTCCTACGAGCAGTACTTC	CASSSYEQYF
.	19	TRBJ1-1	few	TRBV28	TGTGCCAGCAGTTTACTCTTTGGCCCGGGGGCGCAAAGGAACACTGAAGCTTTCTTT	CASSLLFGPGAQRNTEAFF
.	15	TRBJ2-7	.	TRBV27	TGTGCCAGCAGACCCGGGCCCAAATACTCCTACGAGCAGTACTTC	CASRPGPKYSYEQYF
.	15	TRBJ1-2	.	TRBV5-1	TGCGCCAGCAGTCAAGACGGCGGGGCTAACTATGGCTACACCTTC	CASSQDGGANYGYTF
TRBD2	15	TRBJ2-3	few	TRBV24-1	TGTGCCACCAGTTCGACTAGCGGGCGGACAGATACGCAGTATTTT	CATSSTSGRTDTQYF
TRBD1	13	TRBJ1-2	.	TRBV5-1	TGCGCCAGCAGCCAACAGGGGAACTATGGCTACACCTTC	CASSQQGNYGYTF
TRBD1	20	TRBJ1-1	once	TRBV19	TGTGCCAGTAGTATGGGGGCCGGGACAGTGCCCATTTTCATGAACACTGAAGCTTTCTTT	CASSMGAGTVPIFMNTEAFF
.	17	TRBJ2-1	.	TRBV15	TGTGCCACCAGCAGAGAACGGGAGTATAGCTCCTGCAATGAGCAGTTCTTC	CATSREREYSSCNEQFF
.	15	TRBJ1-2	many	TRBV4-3	TGCGCCAGCAGCCGCATAAATGGGGGGCGCCGGGGCTACACCTTC	CASSRINGGRRGYTF
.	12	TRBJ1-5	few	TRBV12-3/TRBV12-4	TGTGCCAGCAGTTTAGGCGGGCAGCCCCAGCATTTT	CASSLGGQPQHF
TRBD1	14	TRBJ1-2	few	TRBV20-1	TGCAGTGCTAGCCTACTGGGCAGGGGGGATGGCTACACCTTC	CSASLLGRGDGYTF
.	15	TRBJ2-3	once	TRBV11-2	TGTGCCAGCAGCTTAGTGTTGCCAAGCACAGATACGCAGTATTTT	CASSLVLPSTDTQYF
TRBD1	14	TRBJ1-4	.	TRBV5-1	TGCGCCAGCAGCCCGACAGGGGTAGGGGAAAAACTGTTTTTT	CASSPTGVGEKLFF
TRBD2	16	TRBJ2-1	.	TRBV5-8	TGTGCCAGCAGCTTCCTAGCGGGGAGCTCCTACAATGAGCAGTTCTTC	CASSFLAGSSYNEQFF
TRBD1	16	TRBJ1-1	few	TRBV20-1	TGCAGTGCTACGACCTTTGGGACAGGCACGAACACTGAAGCTTTCTTT	CSATTFGTGTNTEAFF
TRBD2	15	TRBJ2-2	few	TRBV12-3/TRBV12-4	TGTGCCAGCAGGTCTAGCGGGAGGGAAACCGGGGAGCTGTTTTTT	CASRSSGRETGELFF
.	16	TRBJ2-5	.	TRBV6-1	TGTGCCAGCAGTGAAGATGAAGAGGACAGACAAGAGACCCAGTACTTC	CASSEDEEDRQETQYF
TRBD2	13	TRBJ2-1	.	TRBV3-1	TGTGCCAGCAGTTATAGCGGGACCCAAGAGCAGTTCTTC	CASSYSGTQEQFF
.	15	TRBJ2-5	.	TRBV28	TGTGCCAGCAGGCCGCCTGGCGGGGAACAAGAGACCCAGTACTTC	CASRPPGGEQETQYF
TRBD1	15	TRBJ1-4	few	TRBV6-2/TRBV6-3	TGTGCCAGCAAAAAATCGGGACAGGGTGGTGAAAAACTGTTTTTT	CASKKSGQGGEKLFF
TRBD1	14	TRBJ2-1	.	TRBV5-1	TGCGCCAGCAGCCAAGGACAGGCATACAATGAGCAGTTCTTC	CASSQGQAYNEQFF
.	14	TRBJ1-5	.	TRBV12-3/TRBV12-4	TGTGCCAGCAGTTTCGGGCAGGGTGGTCAGCCCCAGCATTTT	CASSFGQGGQPQHF
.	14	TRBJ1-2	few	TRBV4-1	TGCGCCAGCAGCCCGCTGGGACCGCCCTATGGCTACACCTTC	CASSPLGPPYGYTF
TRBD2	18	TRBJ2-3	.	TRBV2	TGTGCCAGCAACGACGGGACTAGCGGAACAAGCCACACAGATACGCAGTATTTT	CASNDGTSGTSHTDTQYF
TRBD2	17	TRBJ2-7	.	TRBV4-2	TGTGCCAGCAGCGGACTCTATAGCGGGGGGACCCCCTACGAGCAGTACTTC	CASSGLYSGGTPYEQYF
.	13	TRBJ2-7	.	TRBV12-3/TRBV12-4	TGTGCCAGCAGCCCGCTTAACTACTACGAGCAGTACTTC	CASSPLNYYEQYF
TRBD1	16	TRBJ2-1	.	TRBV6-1	TGTGCCAGCAGGGACTTACAGGGGGCAGGTTACAATGAGCAGTTCTTC	CASRDLQGAGYNEQFF
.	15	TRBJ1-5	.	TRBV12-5	TGTGCTAGTGGTCGACAGAAAGGTAGCAATCAGCCCCAGCATTTT	CASGRQKGSNQPQHF
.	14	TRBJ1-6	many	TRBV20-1	TGCAGTGCGAGTAGGGGGGCCGTGGAGTCACCCCTCCACTTT	CSASRGAVESPLHF
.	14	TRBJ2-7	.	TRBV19	TGTGCCAGTAGTCAAGGACAGCCGGAGTACGAGCAGTACTTC	CASSQGQPEYEQYF
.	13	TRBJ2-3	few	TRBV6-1	TGTGCCAGCAGTGAAGCGGGGGCAGATACGCAGTATTTT	CASSEAGADTQYF
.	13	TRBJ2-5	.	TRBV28	TGTGCCAGCAGTTTGGACAGCCCAGAGACCCAGTACTTC	CASSLDSPETQYF
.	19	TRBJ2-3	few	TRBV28	TGTGCCAGCAGCCCGAGGGTGCCAGGGCCGCTAGAAATCACAGATACGCAGTATTTT	CASSPRVPGPLEITDTQYF
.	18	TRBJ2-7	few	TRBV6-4	TGTGCCAGGGATCTTGGGGACCCCACCCCGAACCTCGCCTCGGAGCAGTACTTC	CARDLGDPTPNLASEQYF
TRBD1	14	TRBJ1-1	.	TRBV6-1	TGTGCCAGCAGCGGCGGAGGGGGCATCACTGAAGCTTTCTTT	CASSGGGGITEAFF
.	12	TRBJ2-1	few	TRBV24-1	TGTGCCACCAGTGATTTTAAGGGGATAGGATTCTTC	CATSDFKGIGFF